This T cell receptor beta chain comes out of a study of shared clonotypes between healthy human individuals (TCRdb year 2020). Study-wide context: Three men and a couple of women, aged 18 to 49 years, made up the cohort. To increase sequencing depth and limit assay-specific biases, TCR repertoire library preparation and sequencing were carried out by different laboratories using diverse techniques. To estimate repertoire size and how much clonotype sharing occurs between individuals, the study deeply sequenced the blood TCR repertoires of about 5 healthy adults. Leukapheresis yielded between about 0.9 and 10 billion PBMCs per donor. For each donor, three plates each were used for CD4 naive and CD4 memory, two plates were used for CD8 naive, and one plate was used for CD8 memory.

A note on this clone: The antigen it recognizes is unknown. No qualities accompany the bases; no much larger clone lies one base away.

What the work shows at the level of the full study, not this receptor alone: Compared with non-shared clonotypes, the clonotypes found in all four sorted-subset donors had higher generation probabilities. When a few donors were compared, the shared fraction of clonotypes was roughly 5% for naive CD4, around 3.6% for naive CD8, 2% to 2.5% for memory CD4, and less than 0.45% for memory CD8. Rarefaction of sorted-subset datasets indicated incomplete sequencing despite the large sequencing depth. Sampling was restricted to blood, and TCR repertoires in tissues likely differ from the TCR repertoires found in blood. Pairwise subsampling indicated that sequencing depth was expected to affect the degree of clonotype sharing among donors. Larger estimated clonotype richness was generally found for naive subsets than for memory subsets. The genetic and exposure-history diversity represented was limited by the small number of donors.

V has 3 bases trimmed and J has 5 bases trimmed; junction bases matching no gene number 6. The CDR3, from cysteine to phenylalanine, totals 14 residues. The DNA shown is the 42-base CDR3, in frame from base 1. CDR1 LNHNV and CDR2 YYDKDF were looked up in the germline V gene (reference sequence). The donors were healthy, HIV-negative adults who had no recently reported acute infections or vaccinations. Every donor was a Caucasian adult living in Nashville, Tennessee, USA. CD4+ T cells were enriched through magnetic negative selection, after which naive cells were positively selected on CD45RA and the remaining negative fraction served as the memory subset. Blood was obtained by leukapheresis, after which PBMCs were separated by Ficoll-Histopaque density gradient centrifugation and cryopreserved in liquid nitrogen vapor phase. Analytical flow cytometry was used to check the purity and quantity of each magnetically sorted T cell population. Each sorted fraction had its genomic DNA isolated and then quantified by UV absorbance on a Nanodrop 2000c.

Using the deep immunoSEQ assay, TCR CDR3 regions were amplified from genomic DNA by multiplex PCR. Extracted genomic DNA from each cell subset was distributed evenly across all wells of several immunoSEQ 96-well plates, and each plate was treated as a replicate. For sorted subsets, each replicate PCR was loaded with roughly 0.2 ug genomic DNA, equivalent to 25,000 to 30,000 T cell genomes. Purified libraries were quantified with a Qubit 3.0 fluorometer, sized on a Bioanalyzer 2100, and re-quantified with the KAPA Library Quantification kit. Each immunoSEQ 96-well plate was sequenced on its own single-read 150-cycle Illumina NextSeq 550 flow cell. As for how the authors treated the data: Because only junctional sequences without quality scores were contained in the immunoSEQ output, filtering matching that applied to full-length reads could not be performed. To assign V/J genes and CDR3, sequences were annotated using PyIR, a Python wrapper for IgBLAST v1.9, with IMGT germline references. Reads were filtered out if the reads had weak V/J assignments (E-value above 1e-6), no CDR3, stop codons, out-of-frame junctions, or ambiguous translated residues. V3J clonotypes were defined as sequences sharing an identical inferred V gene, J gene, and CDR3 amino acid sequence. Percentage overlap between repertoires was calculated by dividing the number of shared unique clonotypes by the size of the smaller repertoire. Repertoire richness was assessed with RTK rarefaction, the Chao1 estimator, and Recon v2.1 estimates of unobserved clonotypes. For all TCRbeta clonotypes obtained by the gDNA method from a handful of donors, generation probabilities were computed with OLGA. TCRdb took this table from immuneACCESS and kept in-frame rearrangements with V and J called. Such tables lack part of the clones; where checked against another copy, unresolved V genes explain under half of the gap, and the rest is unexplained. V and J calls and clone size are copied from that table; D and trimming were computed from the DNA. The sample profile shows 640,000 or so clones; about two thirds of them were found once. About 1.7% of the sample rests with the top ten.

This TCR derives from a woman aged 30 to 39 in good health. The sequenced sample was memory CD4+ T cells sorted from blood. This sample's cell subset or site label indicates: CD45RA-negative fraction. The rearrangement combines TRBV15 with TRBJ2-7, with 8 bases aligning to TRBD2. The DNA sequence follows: TGTGCCACCAGCAGGTCCGGGACTAGTCACGAGCAGTACTTC. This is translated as CATSRSGTSHEQYF.